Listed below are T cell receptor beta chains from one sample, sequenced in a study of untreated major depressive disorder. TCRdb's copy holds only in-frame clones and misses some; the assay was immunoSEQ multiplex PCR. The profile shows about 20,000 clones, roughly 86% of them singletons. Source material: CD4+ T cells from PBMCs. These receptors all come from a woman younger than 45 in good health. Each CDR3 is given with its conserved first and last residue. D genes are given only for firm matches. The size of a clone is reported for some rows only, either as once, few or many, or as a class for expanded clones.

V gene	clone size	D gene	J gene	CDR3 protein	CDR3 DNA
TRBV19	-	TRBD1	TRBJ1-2	CASSIFTGVYGYTF	TGTGCCAGTAGTATCTTCACAGGGGTCTATGGCTACACCTTC
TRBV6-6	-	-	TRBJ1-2	CASSADGALANYGYTF	TGTGCCAGCAGCGCTGACGGGGCCTTAGCTAACTATGGCTACACCTTC
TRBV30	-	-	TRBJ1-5	CAWSVRGQGWNQPQHF	TGTGCCTGGAGTGTACGAGGCCAGGGGTGGAATCAGCCCCAGCATTTT
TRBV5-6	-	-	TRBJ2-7	CASSLDRVYEQYF	TGTGCCAGCAGCTTGGACAGAGTTTACGAGCAGTACTTC
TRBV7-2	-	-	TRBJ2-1	CASSSGMGEQFF	TGTGCCAGCAGCTCCGGGATGGGTGAACAGTTCTTC
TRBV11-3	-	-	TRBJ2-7	CASSPPVGSGKHSYEQYF	TGTGCCAGCAGCCCGCCGGTCGGCTCCGGGAAACATTCCTACGAGCAGTACTTC
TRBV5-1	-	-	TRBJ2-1	CASSLRWTTGGEQFF	TGCGCCAGCAGCTTACGTTGGACCACCGGGGGTGAGCAGTTCTTC
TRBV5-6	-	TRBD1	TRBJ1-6	CASRRDRDHNSPLHF	TGTGCCAGCAGGCGGGACAGGGACCATAATTCACCCCTCCACTTT
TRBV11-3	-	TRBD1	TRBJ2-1	CASQQGDNEQFF	TGTGCCAGCCAACAGGGGGACAATGAGCAGTTCTTC
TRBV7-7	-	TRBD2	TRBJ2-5	CASSPLAVQETQYF	TGTGCTAGCAGCCCACTAGCGGTCCAAGAGACCCAGTACTTC
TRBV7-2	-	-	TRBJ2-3	CASSLGGSGLDTQYF	TGTGCCAGTAGCTTAGGTGGTAGTGGGTTGGATACGCAGTATTTT
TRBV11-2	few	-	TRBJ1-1	CASSMTGNTEAFF	TGTGCCAGCAGCATGACAGGGAACACTGAAGCTTTCTTT
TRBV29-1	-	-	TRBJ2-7	CSAEDNSWDEQYF	TGCAGCGCTGAAGACAACTCCTGGGACGAGCAGTACTTC
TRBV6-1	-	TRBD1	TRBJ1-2	CASSQRDRYNLHTF	TGTGCCAGCAGTCAAAGGGACAGATATAATCTACACACCTTC
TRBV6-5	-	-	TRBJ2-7	CASSRHGYEQYF	TGTGCCAGCAGCCGACACGGATACGAGCAGTACTTC
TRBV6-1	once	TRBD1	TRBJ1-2	CASRTGGVRDGYTF	TGTGCCAGCCGAACAGGGGGCGTTCGGGATGGCTACACCTTC
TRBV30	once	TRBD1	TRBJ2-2	CACTGQGNTGELFF	TGTGCCTGTACGGGACAGGGAAACACCGGGGAGCTGTTTTTT
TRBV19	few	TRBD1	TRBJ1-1	CASRDRPNTEAFF	TGTGCCAGTCGGGACAGGCCGAACACTGAAGCTTTCTTT
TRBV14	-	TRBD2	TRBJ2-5	CASSRLLAVQETQYF	TGTGCCAGCAGCCGTCTACTAGCGGTCCAAGAGACCCAGTACTTC
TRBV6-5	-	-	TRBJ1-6	CASSSKWTAFNSPLHF	TGTGCCAGCAGTTCCAAGTGGACAGCCTTTAATTCACCCCTCCACTTT
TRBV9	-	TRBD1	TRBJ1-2	CASSAIPDRALGGYTF	TGTGCCAGCAGCGCGATACCTGACAGGGCCCTTGGTGGCTACACCTTC
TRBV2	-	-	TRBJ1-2	CASSGQERDYTF	TGTGCCAGCAGTGGACAGGAAAGAGACTACACCTTC
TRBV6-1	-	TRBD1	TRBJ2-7	CASSDGTDYEQYF	TGTGCCAGCAGTGACGGGACAGACTACGAGCAGTACTTC
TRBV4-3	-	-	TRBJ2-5	CASSQNPQETQYF	TGCGCCAGCAGCCAAAACCCCCAAGAGACCCAGTACTTC
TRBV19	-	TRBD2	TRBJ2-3	CASSIGGGHDTQYF	TGTGCCAGTAGTATAGGCGGGGGGCATGATACGCAGTATTTT
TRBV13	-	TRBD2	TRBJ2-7	CASSLHGGASEQYF	TGTGCCAGCAGCTTGCACGGGGGGGCATCCGAGCAGTACTTC
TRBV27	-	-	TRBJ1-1	CASSLPTGSPFF	TGTGCCAGCAGTCTACCCACAGGGAGCCCTTTCTTT
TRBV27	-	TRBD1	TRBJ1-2	CASSLLPDRGGGYTF	TGTGCCAGCAGTTTACTACCCGACAGGGGTGGGGGCTACACCTTC
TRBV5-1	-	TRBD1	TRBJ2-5	CASSHLTGTDTFQETQYF	TGCGCCAGCAGCCATCTGACAGGGACCGACACTTTCCAAGAGACCCAGTACTTC
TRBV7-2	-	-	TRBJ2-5	CASSLREGETQYF	TGTGCCAGCAGCTTACGGGAAGGGGAGACCCAGTACTTC
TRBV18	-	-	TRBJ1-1	CASSLPPHRNTEAFF	TGTGCCAGCTCACTCCCCCCACACCGGAACACTGAAGCTTTCTTT
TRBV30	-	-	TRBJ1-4	CAWSVGGPGGEKLFF	TGTGCCTGGAGTGTCGGGGGGCCTGGGGGTGAAAAACTGTTTTTT
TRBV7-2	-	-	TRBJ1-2	CASSLAFASYGYTF	TGTGCCAGCAGCTTAGCGTTCGCCTCCTATGGCTACACCTTC
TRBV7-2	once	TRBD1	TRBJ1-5	CASSPGTGRRQPQHF	TGTGCCAGCAGCCCGGGGACAGGGCGTAGACAGCCCCAGCATTTT
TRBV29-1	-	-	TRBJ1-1	CSARPQSNTEAFF	TGCAGCGCAAGGCCACAGTCGAACACTGAAGCTTTCTTT
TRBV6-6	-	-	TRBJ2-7	CASSYLVGPYEQYF	TGTGCCAGCAGTTACTTGGTAGGCCCCTACGAGCAGTACTTC
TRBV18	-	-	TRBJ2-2	CASSPSDTGELFF	TGTGCCAGCTCCCCCTCTGATACCGGGGAGCTGTTTTTT
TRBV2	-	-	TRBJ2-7	CASAKETVSYEQYF	TGTGCCAGCGCGAAGGAGACGGTCTCCTACGAGCAGTACTTC
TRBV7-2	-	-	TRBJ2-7	CASSPGTSYEQYF	TGTGCCAGCAGCCCCGGGACGTCCTACGAGCAGTACTTC
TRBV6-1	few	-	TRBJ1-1	CASSFSGEETEAFF	TGTGCCAGCAGCTTTTCAGGGGAGGAGACTGAAGCTTTCTTT